A selection of T cell receptor beta chains follows, all from one sample in a study of cytomegalovirus exposure and HLA in healthy donors. Method: immunoSEQ multiplex PCR; TCRdb's copy keeps in-frame clones and lacks some. Of about 150,000 clones in the sample, about four fifths were seen once. The sequenced sample consisted of PBMCs. The receptors derive from a girl under 18 in good health and CMV-seropositive. The CDR3 runs from the conserved cysteine through the conserved F or W. D genes are given only for firm matches. Clone size is stated in some rows and not others, as once, few, many or a class when expanded.

CDR3aa: CASRSGTGGKGEQFF
CDR3nt: TGTGCCAGCAGATCCGGGACAGGGGGCAAGGGTGAGCAGTTCTTC
d_gene: TRBD1
abundance: once
v_gene: TRBV7-4
j_gene: TRBJ2-1

CDR3aa: CASSPGQGAYEQYF
CDR3nt: TGTGCCAGCAGTCCGGGACAGGGAGCTTACGAGCAGTACTTC
d_gene: TRBD1
abundance: once
v_gene: TRBV6-1
j_gene: TRBJ2-7

CDR3aa: CASSPRGGHEQFF
CDR3nt: TGCGCCAGCAGCCCCCGAGGGGGCCATGAGCAGTTCTTC
d_gene: TRBD1
abundance: .
v_gene: TRBV10-1
j_gene: TRBJ2-1

CDR3aa: CASSTGQGGYEQYF
CDR3nt: TGCGCCAGCAGTACGGGACAGGGGGGCTACGAGCAGTACTTC
d_gene: TRBD1
abundance: once
v_gene: TRBV10-1
j_gene: TRBJ2-7

CDR3aa: CASSPQGAGQPQHF
CDR3nt: TGTGCCAGCTCACCACAGGGGGCAGGACAGCCCCAGCATTTT
d_gene: TRBD1
abundance: .
v_gene: TRBV18
j_gene: TRBJ1-5

CDR3aa: CASSQDGTGGTIYGYTF
CDR3nt: TGCGCCAGCAGCCAGGATGGGACAGGGGGCACGATCTATGGCTACACCTTC
d_gene: TRBD1
abundance: .
v_gene: TRBV4-1
j_gene: TRBJ1-2

CDR3aa: CASRGAGIKAFF
CDR3nt: TGTGCCAGCAGGGGGGCTGGGATAAAAGCTTTCTTT
d_gene: .
abundance: .
v_gene: TRBV6-6
j_gene: TRBJ1-1

CDR3aa: CASSATQGARYEQYF
CDR3nt: TGTGCCAGCAGCGCCACCCAGGGGGCGCGGTACGAGCAGTACTTC
d_gene: TRBD1
abundance: .
v_gene: TRBV7-3
j_gene: TRBJ2-7

CDR3aa: CASNRDRGTQETQYF
CDR3nt: TGTGCCAGCAATCGGGACAGGGGGACACAAGAGACCCAGTACTTC
d_gene: TRBD1
abundance: .
v_gene: TRBV2
j_gene: TRBJ2-5

CDR3aa: CASSQGQPYGYTF
CDR3nt: TGTGCCAGCAGTCAGGGACAGCCCTATGGCTACACCTTC
d_gene: TRBD1
abundance: once
v_gene: TRBV6-6
j_gene: TRBJ1-2

CDR3aa: CSGRRGGNTDTQYF
CDR3nt: TGCAGCGGAAGAAGGGGGGGAAACACAGATACGCAGTATTTT
d_gene: .
abundance: .
v_gene: TRBV29-1
j_gene: TRBJ2-3

CDR3aa: CASSYSGAFSYEQYF
CDR3nt: TGTGCCAGCAGTTACTCAGGGGCTTTCTCCTACGAGCAGTACTTC
d_gene: .
abundance: once
v_gene: TRBV6-6
j_gene: TRBJ2-7

CDR3aa: CASSLGTGSHTEAFF
CDR3nt: TGTGCCAGCAGCTTGGGGACAGGTTCCCACACTGAAGCTTTCTTT
d_gene: TRBD1
abundance: .
v_gene: TRBV5-6
j_gene: TRBJ1-1

CDR3aa: CASLRQNTEAFF
CDR3nt: TGTGCCAGCCTCCGACAGAACACTGAAGCTTTCTTT
d_gene: .
abundance: few
v_gene: TRBV6-6
j_gene: TRBJ1-1

CDR3aa: CASSLELTGGGNTIYF
CDR3nt: TGCGCCAGCAGCTTGGAGCTGACAGGGGGAGGAAACACCATATATTTT
d_gene: TRBD1
abundance: .
v_gene: TRBV5-1
j_gene: TRBJ1-3

CDR3aa: CASSPRGEHSYEQYF
CDR3nt: TGTGCCAGCAGCCCCCGGGGGGAGCACTCCTACGAGCAGTACTTC
d_gene: TRBD2
abundance: .
v_gene: TRBV9
j_gene: TRBJ2-7

CDR3aa: CASSPGLSYGYTF
CDR3nt: TGTGCCAGCAGCCCGGGACTTTCCTATGGCTACACCTTC
d_gene: .
abundance: .
v_gene: TRBV5-4
j_gene: TRBJ1-2

CDR3aa: CASSASASGYEQYF
CDR3nt: TGTGCCAGCAGTGCATCAGCTAGTGGCTACGAGCAGTACTTC
d_gene: .
abundance: .
v_gene: TRBV2
j_gene: TRBJ2-7

CDR3aa: CASSVGHEGAVEAFF
CDR3nt: TGCGCCAGCAGCGTCGGCCATGAGGGGGCGGTTGAAGCTTTCTTT
d_gene: TRBD1
abundance: few
v_gene: TRBV5-1
j_gene: TRBJ1-1

CDR3aa: CASSVDRDYGYTF
CDR3nt: TGTGCCAGCAGCGTAGACAGGGACTATGGCTACACCTTC
d_gene: .
abundance: .
v_gene: TRBV9
j_gene: TRBJ1-2

CDR3aa: CASGLVLDRGIKNTIYF
CDR3nt: TGTGCTAGTGGTTTGGTACTTGACAGGGGGATAAAAAACACCATATATTTT
d_gene: TRBD1
abundance: .
v_gene: TRBV12-5
j_gene: TRBJ1-3

CDR3aa: CASSQPDRGPYEQYF
CDR3nt: TGCGCCAGCAGCCAGCCGGACAGGGGGCCCTACGAGCAGTACTTC
d_gene: TRBD1
abundance: .
v_gene: TRBV4-1
j_gene: TRBJ2-7

CDR3aa: CASSSTTTGARYGYTF
CDR3nt: TGTGCCAGCAGTTCCACTACGACAGGGGCAAGATATGGCTACACCTTC
d_gene: TRBD1
abundance: .
v_gene: TRBV6-5
j_gene: TRBJ1-2

CDR3aa: CASSPPMNTGELFF
CDR3nt: TGTGCCAGCAGCCCCCCCATGAACACCGGGGAGCTGTTTTTT
d_gene: .
abundance: .
v_gene: TRBV7-9
j_gene: TRBJ2-2

CDR3aa: CSVVRGEGSYEQYF
CDR3nt: TGCAGCGTTGTCCGTGGGGAGGGGTCCTACGAGCAGTACTTC
d_gene: TRBD2
abundance: .
v_gene: TRBV29-1
j_gene: TRBJ2-7

CDR3aa: CASIPRGGPNTEAFF
CDR3nt: TGTGCCAGCATCCCCCGGGGGGGCCCGAACACTGAAGCTTTCTTT
d_gene: .
abundance: .
v_gene: TRBV27
j_gene: TRBJ1-1

CDR3aa: CASTLTPGTYEQYF
CDR3nt: TGTGCCAGCACTCTAACCCCGGGGACCTACGAGCAGTACTTC
d_gene: .
abundance: .
v_gene: TRBV6-6
j_gene: TRBJ2-7

CDR3aa: CASSSWQGGSNQPQHF
CDR3nt: TGTGCCAGTAGCTCATGGCAGGGAGGGAGCAATCAGCCCCAGCATTTT
d_gene: .
abundance: .
v_gene: TRBV19
j_gene: TRBJ1-5

CDR3aa: CASSWRTGGIYEQYF
CDR3nt: TGCGCCAGCAGCTGGCGGACAGGGGGCATCTACGAGCAGTACTTC
d_gene: TRBD1
abundance: .
v_gene: TRBV5-1
j_gene: TRBJ2-7

CDR3aa: CASSSLGLTSDSYTF
CDR3nt: TGTGCCAGCAGTTCCCTCGGATTAACGTCGGACAGCTACACCTTC
d_gene: .
abundance: .
v_gene: TRBV6-1
j_gene: TRBJ1-2

CDR3aa: CASSIGFRGQGPNHEQYF
CDR3nt: TGTGCCAGTAGTATCGGCTTTAGGGGGCAGGGGCCAAACCACGAGCAGTACTTC
d_gene: TRBD1
abundance: .
v_gene: TRBV19
j_gene: TRBJ2-7

CDR3aa: CASSESKLMNTEAFF
CDR3nt: TGCGCCAGCAGTGAGTCTAAGCTCATGAACACTGAAGCTTTCTTT
d_gene: .
abundance: .
v_gene: TRBV10-1
j_gene: TRBJ1-1

CDR3aa: CASSLTGAFTTGELFF
CDR3nt: TGTGCCAGCAGCTTGACAGGGGCATTTACCACCGGGGAGCTGTTTTTT
d_gene: TRBD1
abundance: .
v_gene: TRBV5-8
j_gene: TRBJ2-2

CDR3aa: CASSKTGTPNSPLHF
CDR3nt: TGTGCCAGTAGTAAGACCGGGACACCGAATTCACCCCTCCACTTT
d_gene: .
abundance: .
v_gene: TRBV19
j_gene: TRBJ1-6

CDR3aa: CASSLGAGTGSSPLHF
CDR3nt: TGTGCCAGCAGCCTCGGGGCGGGGACAGGGAGTTCACCCCTCCACTTT
d_gene: TRBD1
abundance: once
v_gene: TRBV7-9
j_gene: TRBJ1-6

CDR3aa: CASSKGGTASSTDTQYF
CDR3nt: TGTGCCAGCTCAAAAGGAGGGACAGCGAGTAGCACAGATACGCAGTATTTT
d_gene: .
abundance: .
v_gene: TRBV21-1
j_gene: TRBJ2-3

CDR3aa: CASIARASNQPQHF
CDR3nt: TGTGCCAGTATTGCCAGGGCAAGCAATCAGCCCCAGCATTTT
d_gene: .
abundance: .
v_gene: TRBV19
j_gene: TRBJ1-5

CDR3aa: CASSPPGLPLPQYF
CDR3nt: TGTGCCAGCAGCCCTCCGGGACTCCCCCTCCCGCAGTATTTT
d_gene: .
abundance: once
v_gene: TRBV2
j_gene: TRBJ2-3

CDR3aa: CSVEQRGNSYEQYF
CDR3nt: TGCAGCGTTGAACAGCGGGGGAACTCCTACGAGCAGTACTTC
d_gene: TRBD2
abundance: .
v_gene: TRBV29-1
j_gene: TRBJ2-7

CDR3aa: CASSEWAVTDTQYF
CDR3nt: TGTGCCAGCAGTGAATGGGCAGTCACAGATACGCAGTATTTT
d_gene: .
abundance: .
v_gene: TRBV6-1
j_gene: TRBJ2-3

CDR3aa: CASSPSGANVLTF
CDR3nt: TGTGCCAGCAGCCCTTCCGGGGCCAACGTCCTGACTTTC
d_gene: .
abundance: .
v_gene: TRBV27
j_gene: TRBJ2-6

CDR3aa: CASSTRTDNTEAFF
CDR3nt: TGTGCCAGTAGTACCAGGACAGACAACACTGAAGCTTTCTTT
d_gene: .
abundance: .
v_gene: TRBV19
j_gene: TRBJ1-1

CDR3aa: CASSQDRKGTRGMNTEAFF
CDR3nt: TGTGCCAGCAGCCAAGATCGGAAGGGCACCCGCGGGATGAACACTGAAGCTTTCTTT
d_gene: .
abundance: .
v_gene: TRBV14
j_gene: TRBJ1-1